This TCR beta chain emerged from a study of T cell changes during pregnancy in multiple sclerosis. Method: immunoSEQ multiplex PCR; TCRdb's copy keeps in-frame clones and lacks some. The profile covers about 32,000 clones, with 89% appearing a single time and 10% to 13% taken by the ten largest. The receptor's source is a female donor with multiple sclerosis, enrolled in a pregnancy study. Sequences were derived from CD8+ T cells from peripheral blood mononuclear cells, sampled in the second trimester of pregnancy.

CDR3 in amino acids: CASSARQGDQPQHF. The DNA of the CDR3 is TGTGCCAGCAGCGCTAGACAGGGGGATCAGCCCCAGCATTTT. This rearrangement joins TRBV9 to TRBJ1-5; 9 bases line up with TRBD1. The CDR3 consists of 14 residues. Germline CDR1 SGDLS, CDR2 YYNGEE. V shed 3 bases, J shed 5 bases, and the junction held 3 bases outside the gene matches.